The clone carrying this TCR beta chain was found once. This specimen belongs to a study of blood T cell repertoires in COVID-19. Study at large: Donors in the United States, Italy and Spain gave samples during acute or convalescent COVID-19. Sample material is recorded as cDNA or gDNA derived from T cells, B-cell-depleted T cells, or PBMCs.

Looked up from germline, CDR1 is LGHDT and CDR2 is YNNKEL (reference sequence). This CDR3 is 14 amino acids long. V lost 0 bases to trimming and J lost 4 bases, with 8 bases between them. Patients in Seattle were enrolled during active infection, then followed longitudinally. In the original workflow: Estimated nucleated cell counts came from reference gene primer amplification. Data came from immunoSEQ multiplex PCR; TCRdb stores just in-frame clones and leaves some out. The V and J calls and clone size come from that table; D and trimming were worked out from the DNA. The sample has 200,000 to 250,000 clones, around 89% seen once.

Sequencing was done on a sample of peripheral blood. This receptor was identified in a young man with COVID-19, enrolled during active disease. The chain combines TRBV3-1 (or the pseudogene TRBV3-2) with TRBJ2-3, with D possibly being TRBD1 (5 bases). CDR3 loop: CASSQEWGADTQYF. In DNA form, the CDR3 reads TGTGCCAGCAGCCAAGAATGGGGCGCAGATACGCAGTATTTT.